This T cell receptor beta chain emerged from a study of blood T cells in healthy people across ages. General study findings and limits: Researchers said unsorted PBMCs prevented a conclusive naive versus antigen-experienced comparison. Observed TCR beta diversity per million T cells went down as age went up. This fall followed a roughly linear course with age.

To note about this clonotype: Its antigen is unknown.

The germline V gene encodes CDR1 MNHNY and CDR2 SVGAGI (reference sequence). Trimming took off 6 bases at V and 6 bases at J, with 9 bases between the two ends. The CDR3 contains 11 residues. Using a J-beta primer mix together with a sample-barcoded 5' primer, a second PCR was run for roughly 7 to 11 cycles. Every sample produced at least 3 million CDR3-containing paired-end reads. TCRdb reprocessed the 5' RACE reads with MiXCR, giving one entry per CDR3 protein. The sample lists some 730,000 distinct CDR3 sequences, 22% occurring once. Healthy Caucasians from Russia aged about 6 to 90 served as donors.

The gene calls are TRBV6-6 and TRBJ2-7; D may be TRBD2 (5 bases). The receptor was derived from a man between 65 and 79 years old in good health. Sequencing was carried out using blood. The chain's CDR3 is CASSTSGEQYF. CDR3 DNA: TGTGCCAGCAGCACTAGTGGCGAGCAGTACTTC.